Listed below are T cell receptor beta chains from one sample, sequenced in a study of cytotoxic CD8 clonotypes in ibrutinib-treated CLL. Measured with immunoSEQ multiplex PCR; TCRdb has only the in-frame clones, and not every one. The sample has approximately 130,000 clones; 84% are singletons. The source material was PBMCs, sampled after 24 months of ibrutinib treatment. The receptors were gathered from a human donor with chronic lymphocytic leukemia. Both conserved end residues are part of each CDR3. The order of the fields is D gene, J gene, clone size, V gene, CDR3 DNA, CDR3 protein. The D gene is left open where the match is weak. Expanded clones get a size class; other rows say once, few or many, or leave the size out.

D: TRBD1
J: TRBJ2-1
size: -
V: TRBV9
DNA: TGTGCCAGCAGCGGGACAGGGAATGAGCAGTTCTTC
CDR3: CASSGTGNEQFF

D: TRBD1
J: TRBJ1-2
size: -
V: TRBV6-1
DNA: TGTGCCAGCAGTGAAATGGGACAGAGACCCTATGGCTACACCTTC
CDR3: CASSEMGQRPYGYTF

D: -
J: TRBJ1-2
size: -
V: TRBV6-1
DNA: TGTGCCATCGAGGGGGGCGCGCACTATGGCTACACCTTC
CDR3: CAIEGGAHYGYTF

D: TRBD1
J: TRBJ1-5
size: -
V: TRBV6-5
DNA: TGTGCCAGCAGAATGGACAGGGATGGCAATCAGCCCCAGCATTTT
CDR3: CASRMDRDGNQPQHF

D: -
J: TRBJ1-2
size: -
V: TRBV2
DNA: TGTGCCAGCTCATACTATGGCTACACCTTC
CDR3: CASSYYGYTF

D: -
J: TRBJ1-1
size: -
V: TRBV27
DNA: TGTGCCAGCGGACCCGGCAGAGGGAACACTGAAGCTTTCTTT
CDR3: CASGPGRGNTEAFF

D: -
J: TRBJ2-1
size: -
V: TRBV19
DNA: TGTGCCAGTAAAGACGATACATCTTCTAATGAGCAGTTCTTC
CDR3: CASKDDTSSNEQFF

D: -
J: TRBJ2-3
size: -
V: TRBV6-6
DNA: TGTGCCAGCAGTTACGTCGACAGAGGCACAGATACGCAGTATTTT
CDR3: CASSYVDRGTDTQYF

D: TRBD1
J: TRBJ2-1
size: -
V: TRBV10-1
DNA: TGCGCCAACGTGGGGACAGCCTACCTCCGATACAATGAGCAGTTCTTC
CDR3: CANVGTAYLRYNEQFF

D: -
J: TRBJ1-3
size: -
V: TRBV20-1
DNA: TGCAGTGCTTGGGATGGAAACACCATATATTTT
CDR3: CSAWDGNTIYF

D: TRBD1
J: TRBJ1-2
size: -
V: TRBV2
DNA: TGTGCCAGCAGAGGGACAGGGCCTAACTATGGCTACACCTTC
CDR3: CASRGTGPNYGYTF

D: -
J: TRBJ2-7
size: -
V: TRBV7-6
DNA: TGTGCCAGCAGCCCGGGGTACGAGCAGTACTTC
CDR3: CASSPGYEQYF

D: -
J: TRBJ2-5
size: -
V: TRBV6-5
DNA: TGTGCCAGCAGTTACGGAGGGGGGGAGACCCAGTACTTC
CDR3: CASSYGGGETQYF

D: -
J: TRBJ2-5
size: -
V: TRBV10-3
DNA: TGTGCCATCAGTGAACAGGAGACCCAGTACTTC
CDR3: CAISEQETQYF

D: TRBD2
J: TRBJ2-3
size: -
V: TRBV12-5
DNA: TGTGCTAGTGGTTTGAGACCTGATACCCTAGCGGGGGGGCTTAGGACAGATACGCAGTATTTT
CDR3: CASGLRPDTLAGGLRTDTQYF

D: -
J: TRBJ1-3
size: -
V: TRBV19
DNA: TGTGCCAGTAGTCTTGCCCTCGGACAACTGATGGGGTCTGGAAACACCATATATTTT
CDR3: CASSLALGQLMGSGNTIYF

D: -
J: TRBJ2-6
size: -
V: TRBV19
DNA: TGTGCCAGTAGTATCCGAGGGGGGTCTGGGGCCAACGTCCTGACTTTC
CDR3: CASSIRGGSGANVLTF

D: -
J: TRBJ2-1
size: -
V: TRBV19
DNA: TGTGCCAGTGGTGGTGACTACAACAATGAGCAGTTCTTC
CDR3: CASGGDYNNEQFF

D: -
J: TRBJ2-1
size: -
V: TRBV7-9
DNA: TGTGCCAGCAGCTTAGGCTTAGCGAGGAATGAGCAGTTCTTC
CDR3: CASSLGLARNEQFF

D: TRBD1
J: TRBJ1-5
size: few
V: TRBV28
DNA: TGTGCCAGCAAACCGACGGGACAGGGCAACTCTGGGCAGCCCCAGCATTTT
CDR3: CASKPTGQGNSGQPQHF

D: TRBD1
J: TRBJ2-5
size: -
V: TRBV7-2
DNA: TGTGCCAGCAGCGAAACAGGGGGACGGGAGACCCAGTACTTC
CDR3: CASSETGGRETQYF

D: -
J: TRBJ1-1
size: -
V: TRBV11-2
DNA: TGTGCCAGCAGCTTTGGGACTGCCCCGTCCACTGAAGCTTTCTTT
CDR3: CASSFGTAPSTEAFF

D: -
J: TRBJ2-7
size: -
V: TRBV5-6
DNA: TGTGCCAGCAGCCCGACAGTATCCTACGAGCAGTACTTC
CDR3: CASSPTVSYEQYF

D: -
J: TRBJ1-6
size: -
V: TRBV28
DNA: TGTGCCAGCAGCCTCACCGATCGAGGAAATTCACCCCTCCACTTT
CDR3: CASSLTDRGNSPLHF

D: -
J: TRBJ2-3
size: -
V: TRBV5-1
DNA: TGCGCCAGCCGCAAGAACACAGATACGCAGTATTTT
CDR3: CASRKNTDTQYF

D: TRBD1
J: TRBJ1-2
size: -
V: TRBV6-4
DNA: TGTGCCAGCAGTGACTCACCGGGACAGGGGATAGATGGCTACACCTTC
CDR3: CASSDSPGQGIDGYTF

D: TRBD1
J: TRBJ1-1
size: -
V: TRBV7-3
DNA: TGTGCCAGCAGCCTCAGTCCCGGGACAGGGCCGGGCACTGAAGCTTTCTTT
CDR3: CASSLSPGTGPGTEAFF

D: -
J: TRBJ2-1
size: -
V: TRBV13
DNA: TGTGCCAGCAGCTCGGACTTCAGGGGCCCCTACAATGAGCAGTTCTTC
CDR3: CASSSDFRGPYNEQFF

D: -
J: TRBJ1-5
size: few
V: TRBV6-1
DNA: TGTGCCAGCAGTGAGGTGGGGAATAGCAATCAGCCCCAGCATTTT
CDR3: CASSEVGNSNQPQHF

D: -
J: TRBJ1-5
size: -
V: TRBV18
DNA: TGTGCCAGCTCATCGGGATCTACAAATAGCAATCAGCCCCAGCATTTT
CDR3: CASSSGSTNSNQPQHF

D: -
J: TRBJ1-1
size: few
V: TRBV7-2
DNA: TGTGCCAGCAGCTCCCGGGCGGTGAACACTGAAGCTTTCTTT
CDR3: CASSSRAVNTEAFF

D: -
J: TRBJ2-3
size: -
V: TRBV7-7
DNA: TGTGCCAGCAGCGCGGGTCTTACAGATACGCAGTATTTT
CDR3: CASSAGLTDTQYF

D: TRBD1
J: TRBJ2-7
size: -
V: TRBV30
DNA: TGTGCCTGGAGGGGGACAGGGGGTAGCGAGCAGTACTTC
CDR3: CAWRGTGGSEQYF

D: -
J: TRBJ2-1
size: -
V: TRBV25-1
DNA: TGTGCCAGCAGGGCCGGGACCCCAACCAAGTACAATGAGCAGTTCTTC
CDR3: CASRAGTPTKYNEQFF

D: -
J: TRBJ2-4
size: -
V: TRBV10-3
DNA: TGTGCCGCGAGGGACAGCGGGGCCAAAAACATTCAGTACTTC
CDR3: CAARDSGAKNIQYF

D: -
J: TRBJ1-2
size: once
V: TRBV6-5
DNA: TGTGCCAGCAGGCAGAGCGGAGGTCCGAACTATGGCTACACCTTC
CDR3: CASRQSGGPNYGYTF

D: -
J: TRBJ2-7
size: -
V: TRBV6-6
DNA: TGTGCCAGCAGTCCAGAGGACAAGCCCTACGAGCAGTACTTC
CDR3: CASSPEDKPYEQYF

D: -
J: TRBJ2-5
size: -
V: TRBV5-4
DNA: TGTGCCAGCCCCGGGTTGGGGGGAGAGACCCAGTACTTC
CDR3: CASPGLGGETQYF

D: -
J: TRBJ1-1
size: -
V: TRBV9
DNA: TGTGCCAGCAGCGTCGCAGGGAGTACTGAAGCTTTCTTT
CDR3: CASSVAGSTEAFF

D: TRBD1
J: TRBJ1-5
size: -
V: TRBV2
DNA: TGTGCCAGCAGTGGGGACAGGGACGGTCAGCCCCAGCATTTT
CDR3: CASSGDRDGQPQHF

D: TRBD1
J: TRBJ2-3
size: -
V: TRBV5-4
DNA: TGTGCCAGCAGCTTCGGACAGGGTGAGACAGATACGCAGTATTTT
CDR3: CASSFGQGETDTQYF

D: -
J: TRBJ1-2
size: -
V: TRBV7-9
DNA: TGTGCCAGCAGCTTTAATTTGGATGGCTACACCTTC
CDR3: CASSFNLDGYTF

D: TRBD2
J: TRBJ2-7
size: -
V: TRBV28
DNA: TGTGCCAGCCCTCCCCCCAGCGGGGGCCCTCGGGACGAGCAGTACTTC
CDR3: CASPPPSGGPRDEQYF

D: -
J: TRBJ1-1
size: -
V: TRBV9
DNA: TGTGCCAGCAGCGTCATTGAGGACCCGAACACTGAAGCTTTCTTT
CDR3: CASSVIEDPNTEAFF

D: -
J: TRBJ1-5
size: -
V: TRBV6-1
DNA: TGTGCCAGCAGTGAAGCGCTTCTGGCAGAAGAAAGTAATCAGCCCCAGCATTTT
CDR3: CASSEALLAEESNQPQHF

D: -
J: TRBJ1-1
size: once
V: TRBV19
DNA: TGTGCCAGTACCTTCCGGGGACAAGATATAGAAGCTTTCTTT
CDR3: CASTFRGQDIEAFF

D: -
J: TRBJ2-5
size: -
V: TRBV11-2
DNA: TGTGCCAGCAGCTTGGGGGCGTGGGGGGAGACCCAGTACTTC
CDR3: CASSLGAWGETQYF

D: TRBD1
J: TRBJ1-6
size: -
V: TRBV14
DNA: TGTGCCAGCAGCCGCCGGGGACAGATTAATTCACCCCTCCACTTT
CDR3: CASSRRGQINSPLHF

D: -
J: TRBJ2-1
size: -
V: TRBV27
DNA: TGTGCCAGCAGTGACAGGACCCGGGGGCAGTTCTTC
CDR3: CASSDRTRGQFF

D: TRBD1
J: TRBJ2-5
size: -
V: TRBV5-1
DNA: TGCGCCAGCAGCTCGACAGGGATCCAAGAGACCCAGTACTTC
CDR3: CASSSTGIQETQYF

D: TRBD1
J: TRBJ2-3
size: once
V: TRBV2
DNA: TGTGCCAGCACCCCCGGCGGCCCAGGGGGACCAGATACGCAGTATTTT
CDR3: CASTPGGPGGPDTQYF

D: TRBD2
J: TRBJ2-1
size: -
V: TRBV19
DNA: TGTGCCAGTAGTATTGGGCTAGCGGGGAATGAGCAGTTCTTC
CDR3: CASSIGLAGNEQFF

D: -
J: TRBJ1-5
size: -
V: TRBV4-3
DNA: TGCGCCAGCAGCCAATTTGCGGGACAAAGCAATCAGCCCCAGCATTTT
CDR3: CASSQFAGQSNQPQHF

D: -
J: TRBJ2-3
size: -
V: TRBV6-5
DNA: TGTGCCAGCAGATATGGTTGGCAGGCGGGAGATACGCAGTATTTT
CDR3: CASRYGWQAGDTQYF

D: -
J: TRBJ2-7
size: once
V: TRBV19
DNA: TGTGCCAGTAGTATCGGGCCCAGTTCCTACGAGCAGTACTTC
CDR3: CASSIGPSSYEQYF